The 17 T cell receptor beta chains listed next were all sequenced from one sample in a study of lymphopenia after photon versus proton radiotherapy. Clones were sequenced by immunoSEQ multiplex PCR, and TCRdb holds only the in-frame ones, with some missing. The sample carries more than 80,000 clones, around 80% recorded once. Specimen: peripheral blood, collected from a patient treated with proton-based radiotherapy. The origin of the receptors is a man between 60 and 70 years old with pancreatic cancer.

The J gene is TRBJ2-2, the V gene TRBV6-5, with D possibly matching TRBD2 (5 bases). Germline CDR1 is MNHEY and CDR2 is SVGAGI. V shed 2 bases and J shed 7 bases, with 11 bases lying between them. The CDR3 spans 14 residues. CDR3 loop: CASSYGLEVGELFF. The CDR3 DNA reads as TGTGCCAGCAGTTACGGCCTGGAGGTCGGGGAGCTGTTTTTT.

This chain uses TRBV12-5 with TRBJ1-1; D remains ambiguous. Germline lookup yields CDR1 LGHNT and CDR2 FRNRAP. V lost 3 bases and J lost 6, with 14 bases in between. There are 14 residues in the CDR3. For the CDR3, the DNA is TGTGCTAGTGGTTTAGGAGACGGCGGCTCTGAAGCTTTCTTT. Amino acid sequence: CASGLGDGGSEAFF.

The V and J genes are TRBV29-1 and TRBJ2-1, with 7 bases fitting TRBD2. Unmatched junction bases numbered 9, after V lost 6 bases and J lost 7 bases. The CDR3 has 13 residues. Per germline, CDR1 SQVTM and CDR2 ANQGSEA. The CDR3 region is CSVPMGGPNEQFF. In nucleotides, the CDR3 is TGCAGCGTCCCTATGGGAGGGCCGAATGAGCAGTTCTTC.

The CDR3 nucleotides read TGCGCCAGCAGCCAAATTTTAGCGGAGAACACCGGGGAGCTGTTTTTT. Protein sequence: CASSQILAENTGELFF. The J gene is TRBJ2-2, the V gene TRBV4-1, with D possibly being TRBD2 (6 bases). From germline, CDR1 is MGHRA and CDR2 YSYEKL. This CDR3 spans 16 amino acids. The germline V and J ends were trimmed by 2 bases and 1 base, with 11 bases remaining between them.

V and J are TRBV29-1 and TRBJ1-1, with D possibly TRBD1 on 6 matching bases. The CDR3 totals 13 residues. V was clipped by 4 bases and J by 5 bases, with 14 bases between them. The germline V gene has CDR1 SQVTM and CDR2 ANQGSEA. CDR3 protein: CSVVAQGKTEAFF. The CDR3 DNA reads TGCAGCGTTGTCGCACAGGGAAAAACTGAAGCTTTCTTT. The full variable domain, in which reference TRBV29-1 and TRBJ1-1 provide the parts outside the CDR3, is SAVISQKPSRDICQRGTSLTIQCQVDSQVTMMFWYRQQPGQSLTLIATANQGSEATYESGFVIDKFPISRPNLTFSTLTVSNMSPEDSSIYLCSVVAQGKTEAFFGQGTRLTVV.

V is TRBV28 and J is TRBJ2-7, with TRBD2 identical over 10 bases. Per germline, CDR1 MDHEN and CDR2 SYDVKM. The ends lost 5 bases at V and 2 bases at J; junction bases unmatched: 18. This CDR3 has 19 residues. The CDR3 is CASSPPVNLAGGITYEQYF. DNA for the CDR3: TGTGCCAGCAGTCCACCCGTCAACTTAGCGGGAGGCATAACCTACGAGCAGTACTTC.

The genes are TRBV27 and TRBJ2-7; D may be TRBD2 (5 bases). Trimming removed 6 bases at V and 4 bases at J, with 19 bases between. Germline values: CDR1 MNHEY, CDR2 SMNVEV (reference sequence). The CDR3 contains 15 residues. The CDR3 coding sequence is TGTGCCAGCAGGCCGGGGTCCTCTCCCATATACGAGCAGTACTTC. It translates to CASRPGSSPIYEQYF.

V is TRBV6-5 and J is TRBJ1-2; D might be TRBD1 (6 bases). With 6 bases removed from V and 6 bases from J, the gap between germline ends came to 20 bases. The CDR3 is 15 amino acids. CDR1 MNHEY and CDR2 SVGAGI come from the germline V gene. CDR3 in amino acids: CASRGSGGPFDGYTF. CDR3 DNA sequence: TGTGCCAGCAGGGGGTCGGGGGGCCCCTTCGATGGCTACACCTTC.

The chain has TRBV5-4 and TRBJ2-5; D is unclear. The CDR3 is made up of 14 amino acids. Germline CDR1 reads SGHNT; CDR2 reads YYREEE (reference sequence). Trimming took off 4 bases at V and 2 bases at J, with 12 bases between the two ends. DNA for the CDR3: TGTGCCAGCAGCCCAACACAGTCTCAAGAGACCCAGTACTTC. It yields the protein CASSPTQSQETQYF.

The chain couples TRBV9 to TRBJ2-2; maybe TRBD1 (5 bases). CDR1 SGDLS and CDR2 YYNGEE come from the germline V gene. Trimming left V 0 bases short and J 4 bases short, with 10 bases between. This CDR3 spans 15 amino acids. The CDR3, as DNA: TGTGCCAGCAGCGTAGCAGGGATCCGCACCGGGGAGCTGTTTTTT. It specifies CASSVAGIRTGELFF.

The chain links TRBV30 to TRBJ2-2, with TRBD2 matching 7 bases. Trimming removed 0 bases from V and 7 bases from J; junction bases left unmatched: 11. Germline CDR1 GTSNPN, CDR2 SVGIG (reference sequence). The CDR3 runs 16 residues. The CDR3, as DNA: TGTGCCTGGAGTGTTCACAACGGACTAGTTGGCGGGGAGCTGTTTTTT. As protein: CAWSVHNGLVGGELFF.

The chain couples TRBV6-1 to TRBJ1-1; D uncertain. The CDR3 has 14 residues. V was clipped by 5 bases and J by 8 bases, with 18 bases between them. Germline V gene sequence: CDR1 MNHNS, CDR2 SASEGT. CDR3 sequence (DNA): TGTGCCAGCAGTCTGACTTATGGACGGCCCGAAGCTTTCTTT. This sequence encodes CASSLTYGRPEAFF.

J is TRBJ2-7 and V is TRBV4-1; D assignment may be TRBD1 or TRBD2 (6 bases each). Trimming removed 4 bases at V and 2 bases at J, with 15 bases between. The CDR3 has 15 amino acids. Germline V CDR1 and CDR2: MGHRA, YSYEKL. The CDR3 loop reads CASSPVFRGAYEQYF. CDR3 nucleotides: TGCGCCAGCAGCCCCGTCTTTAGGGGGGCCTACGAGCAGTACTTC.

The rearrangement links TRBV2 to TRBJ2-2; 8 bases are shared with TRBD1. V was clipped by 8 bases and J by 2 bases; unmatched bases: 13. The CDR3 is made up of 17 amino acids. Germline lookup yields CDR1 SNHLY and CDR2 FYNNEI. CDR3 loop: CASSVERTGINTGELFF. CDR3 coding DNA: TGTGCCAGCTCCGTTGAAAGGACAGGGATCAACACCGGGGAGCTGTTTTTT.

V and J are TRBV27 and TRBJ2-3, with 9 bases aligning to TRBD2. Losses at the gene ends were 5 bases for V and 3 bases for J; bases not matched to a gene: 3. CDR1 is MNHEY, CDR2 SMNVEV, per germline (reference sequence). CDR3 length: 14 amino acids. CDR3 DNA sequence: TGTGCCAGCAGTCTCAGCGGGAGGACAGATACGCAGTATTTT. Translated, it gives CASSLSGRTDTQYF.

The gene calls are TRBV11-2 and TRBJ2-7, with D possibly TRBD1 on 6 matching bases. Germline V gene lookup returns CDR1 SGHAT and CDR2 FQNNGV. CDR3 length: 18 residues. V lost 8 bases to trimming and J lost 2 bases, with 28 bases between them. The CDR3 here is CASFDYSGRGPGAYEQYF. In nucleotides, the CDR3 is TGTGCCAGCTTTGACTATTCTGGCAGAGGGCCAGGGGCCTACGAGCAGTACTTC.

The chain combines TRBV9 with TRBJ2-3; D unresolved. Germline CDR1 and CDR2: SGDLS and YYNGEE. Trimming shortened V by 4 bases and J by 5 bases, and 11 bases separated the two germline ends. The CDR3 runs 13 residues. The CDR3 DNA reads as TGTGCCAGCAGCCCCTCCACGGGAGATACGCAGTATTTT. Protein product: CASSPSTGDTQYF.